The T cell receptor beta chain under discussion was sequenced for a study of T-cell reconstitution after alpha-beta-depleted transplantation in children. CDR3 length equals 17 residues. J gave up 4 bases and V 6 bases, and 8 bases lay outside the gene matches. Germline assignment: CDR1 MNHEY and CDR2 SVGAGI. The TCRbeta library incorporated unique molecular identifiers. MiXCR, run by TCRdb on the PCR reads, gives a single entry per CDR3 protein. The top ten clones hold about 22% of a sample with 90,000 to 100,000 distinct CDR3 sequences, 20% to 25% of them seen once. This sequence originates from a boy between 2 and 10 years old with acute lymphoblastic leukemia, due to receive a stem cell transplant. The input for sequencing was PBMCs, taken before TCRalphabeta/CD19-depleted stem cell transplant. The chain has TRBV6-5 and TRBJ2-2; 13 bases fit TRBD2. The CDR3 nucleotides are TGTGCCAGCAGCCGGACTAGCGGGAGCCGGTTCACCGGGGAGCTGTTTTTT. Residues: CASSRTSGSRFTGELFF.